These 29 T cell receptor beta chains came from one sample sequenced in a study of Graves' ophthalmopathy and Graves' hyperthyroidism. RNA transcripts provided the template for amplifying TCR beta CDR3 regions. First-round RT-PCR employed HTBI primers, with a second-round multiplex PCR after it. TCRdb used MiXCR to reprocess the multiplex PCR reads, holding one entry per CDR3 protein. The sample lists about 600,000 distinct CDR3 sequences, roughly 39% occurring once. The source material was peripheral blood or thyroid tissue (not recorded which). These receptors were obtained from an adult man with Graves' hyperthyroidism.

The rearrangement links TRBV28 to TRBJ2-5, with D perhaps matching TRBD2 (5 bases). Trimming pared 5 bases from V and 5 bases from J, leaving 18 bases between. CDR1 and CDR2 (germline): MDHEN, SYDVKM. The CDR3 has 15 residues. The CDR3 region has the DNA TGTGCCAGCAGTCCCGTCATTTCGGGGTCGGAGACCCAGTACTTC. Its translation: CASSPVISGSETQYF.

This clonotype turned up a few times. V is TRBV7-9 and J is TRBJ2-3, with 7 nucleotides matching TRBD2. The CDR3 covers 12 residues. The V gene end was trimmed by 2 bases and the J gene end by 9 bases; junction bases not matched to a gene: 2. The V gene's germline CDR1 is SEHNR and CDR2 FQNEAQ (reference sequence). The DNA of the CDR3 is TGTGCCAGCAGCTTATGGCGGGAGACGCAGTATTTT. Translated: CASSLWRETQYF.

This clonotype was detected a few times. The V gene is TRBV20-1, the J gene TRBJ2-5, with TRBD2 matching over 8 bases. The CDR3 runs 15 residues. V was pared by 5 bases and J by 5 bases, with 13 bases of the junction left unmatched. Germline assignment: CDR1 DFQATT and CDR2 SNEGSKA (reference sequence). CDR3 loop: CSAGALGRASETQYF. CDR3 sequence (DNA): TGCAGTGCTGGAGCGCTCGGGAGGGCCTCGGAGACCCAGTACTTC.

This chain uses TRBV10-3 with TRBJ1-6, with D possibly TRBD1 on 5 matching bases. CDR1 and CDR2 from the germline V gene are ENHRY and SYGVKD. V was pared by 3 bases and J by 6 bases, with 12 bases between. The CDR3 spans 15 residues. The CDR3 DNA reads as TGTGCCATCAGTGAAATCGATCAGGGTAATTCACCCCTCCACTTT. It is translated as CAISEIDQGNSPLHF.

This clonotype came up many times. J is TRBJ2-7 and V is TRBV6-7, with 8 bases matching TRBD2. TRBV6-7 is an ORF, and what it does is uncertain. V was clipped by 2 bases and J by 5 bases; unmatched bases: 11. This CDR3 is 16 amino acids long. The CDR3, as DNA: TGTGCCAGCAGTTACCCTTGGAAGCGGGAGATGAACGAGCAGTACTTC. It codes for CASSYPWKREMNEQYF.

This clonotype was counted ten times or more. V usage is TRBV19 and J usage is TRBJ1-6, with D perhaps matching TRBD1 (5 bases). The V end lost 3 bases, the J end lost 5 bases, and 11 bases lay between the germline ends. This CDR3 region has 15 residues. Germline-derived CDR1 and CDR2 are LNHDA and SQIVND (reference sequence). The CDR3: CASSILGTDNSPLHF. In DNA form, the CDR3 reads TGTGCCAGTAGTATTCTTGGGACGGATAATTCACCCCTCCACTTT.

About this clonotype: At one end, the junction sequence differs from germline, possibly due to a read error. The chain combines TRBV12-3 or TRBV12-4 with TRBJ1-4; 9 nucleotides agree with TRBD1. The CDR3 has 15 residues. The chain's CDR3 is CASGLTGTGTGKLLF. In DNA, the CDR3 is TGTGCTAGTGGTTTGACCGGGACAGGGACCGGGAAACTGCTTTTT.

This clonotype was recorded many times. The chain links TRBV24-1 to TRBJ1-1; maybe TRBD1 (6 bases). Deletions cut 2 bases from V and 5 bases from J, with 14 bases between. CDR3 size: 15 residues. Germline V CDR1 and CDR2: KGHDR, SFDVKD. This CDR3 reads CATSDSTGRGTEAFF. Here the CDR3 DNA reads TGTGCCACCAGTGATTCCACAGGGCGAGGGACTGAAGCTTTCTTT.

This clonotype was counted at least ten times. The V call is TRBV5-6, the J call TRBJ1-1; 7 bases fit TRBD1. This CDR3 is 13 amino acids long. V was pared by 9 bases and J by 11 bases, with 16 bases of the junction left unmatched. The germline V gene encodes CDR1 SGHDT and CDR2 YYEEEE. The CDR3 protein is CATKQGYEGAAFF. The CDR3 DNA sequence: TGTGCCACTAAACAGGGGTACGAAGGCGCGGCTTTCTTT.

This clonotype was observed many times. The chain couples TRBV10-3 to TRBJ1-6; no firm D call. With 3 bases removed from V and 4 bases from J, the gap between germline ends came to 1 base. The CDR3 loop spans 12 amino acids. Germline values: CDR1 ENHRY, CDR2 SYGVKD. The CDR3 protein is CAISDYNSPLHF. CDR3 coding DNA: TGTGCCATCAGTGATTATAATTCACCCCTCCACTTT.

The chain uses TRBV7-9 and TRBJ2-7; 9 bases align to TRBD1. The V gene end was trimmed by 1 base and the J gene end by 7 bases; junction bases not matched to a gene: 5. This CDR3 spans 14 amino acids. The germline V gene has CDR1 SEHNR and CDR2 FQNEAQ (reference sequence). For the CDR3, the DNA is TGTGCCAGCAGCTTAGAGGGACAGGGTGGAGAGCAGTACTTC. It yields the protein CASSLEGQGGEQYF.

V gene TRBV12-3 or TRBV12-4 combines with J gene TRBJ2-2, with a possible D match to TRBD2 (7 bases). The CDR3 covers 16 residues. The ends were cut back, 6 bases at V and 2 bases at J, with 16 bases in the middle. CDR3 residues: CASRPPTGGNTGELFF. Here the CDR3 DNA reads TGTGCCAGCAGGCCCCCAACGGGGGGCAACACCGGGGAGCTGTTTTTT.

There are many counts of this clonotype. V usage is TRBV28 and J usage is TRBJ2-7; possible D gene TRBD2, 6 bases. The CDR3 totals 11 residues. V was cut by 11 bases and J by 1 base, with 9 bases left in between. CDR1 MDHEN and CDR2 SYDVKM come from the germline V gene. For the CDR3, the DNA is TGTGCCGCGGGGCAGTCCTACGAGCAGTACTTC. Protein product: CAAGQSYEQYF.

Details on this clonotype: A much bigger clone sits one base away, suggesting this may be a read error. CDR3 protein: CSARRTGTGYNSPLHF. CDR3 DNA sequence: TGCAGTGCTAGAAGGACCGGGACAGGGTATAATTCACCCCTCCACTTT. The chain carries TRBV20-1 and TRBJ1-6, with TRBD1 matching 9 bases. The CDR3 is 16 amino acids. J was trimmed by 4 bases and V by 2 bases; bases with no gene match: 6. Germline lookup yields CDR1 DFQATT and CDR2 SNEGSKA (reference sequence).

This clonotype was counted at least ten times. CDR3 region: CASSLPNTNEKLFF. DNA for the CDR3: TGTGCCAGCAGCTTGCCCAACACTAATGAAAAACTGTTTTTT. This rearrangement joins TRBV5-6 to TRBJ1-4; D is uncertain. Germline CDR1 SGHDT, CDR2 YYEEEE. V lost 1 base, J lost 2 bases, and 6 bases lay in between. The CDR3 is 14 amino acids.

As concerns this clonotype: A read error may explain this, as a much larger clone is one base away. The CDR3 sequence is CVSSLAGAQYEQYF. The CDR3, as DNA: TGCGTCAGCAGCTTGGCAGGGGCGCAATACGAGCAGTACTTC. V gene TRBV5-1 combines with J gene TRBJ2-7; tentatively, D is TRBD1 (6 bases). Germline V gives CDR1 SGHRS, CDR2 YFSETQ. The CDR3 has 14 residues.

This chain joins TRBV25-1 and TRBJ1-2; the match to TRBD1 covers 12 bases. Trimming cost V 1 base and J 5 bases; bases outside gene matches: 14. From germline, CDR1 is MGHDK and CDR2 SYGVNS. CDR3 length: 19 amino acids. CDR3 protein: CASSEFSGTGGVVGYGYTF. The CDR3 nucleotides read TGTGCCAGCAGTGAATTCTCCGGGACAGGGGGCGTGGTTGGATATGGCTACACCTTC.

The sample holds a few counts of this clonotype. Here the CDR3 reads CASSLSRGLTEAFF. CDR3 DNA: TGCGCCAGCAGCTTAAGCAGGGGGCTGACTGAAGCTTTCTTT. The V and J genes are TRBV5-1 and TRBJ1-1; 8 nucleotides line up with TRBD1. Trimming cost V 2 bases and J 5 bases; bases outside gene matches: 5. The CDR3 extends over 14 amino acids. The germline gives CDR1 SGHRS, CDR2 YFSETQ.

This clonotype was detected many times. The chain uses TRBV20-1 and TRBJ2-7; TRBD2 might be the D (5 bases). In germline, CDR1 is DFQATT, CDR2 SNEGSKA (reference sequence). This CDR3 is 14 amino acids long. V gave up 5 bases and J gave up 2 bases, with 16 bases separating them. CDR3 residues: CSAEDGIYAYEQYF. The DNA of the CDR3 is TGCAGTGCTGAAGACGGGATATACGCCTACGAGCAGTACTTC.

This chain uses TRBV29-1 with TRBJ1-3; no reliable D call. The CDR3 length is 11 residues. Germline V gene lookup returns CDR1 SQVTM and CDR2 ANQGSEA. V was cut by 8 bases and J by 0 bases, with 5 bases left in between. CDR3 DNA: TGCAGCAGAGGCTCTGGAAACACCATATATTTT. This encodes CSRGSGNTIYF.

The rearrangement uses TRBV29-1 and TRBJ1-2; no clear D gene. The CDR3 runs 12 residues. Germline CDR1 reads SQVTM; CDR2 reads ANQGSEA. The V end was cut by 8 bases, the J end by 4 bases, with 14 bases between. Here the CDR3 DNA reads TGCAGCTTAAGTCAGGTTTTCTATGGCTACACCTTC. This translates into CSLSQVFYGYTF.

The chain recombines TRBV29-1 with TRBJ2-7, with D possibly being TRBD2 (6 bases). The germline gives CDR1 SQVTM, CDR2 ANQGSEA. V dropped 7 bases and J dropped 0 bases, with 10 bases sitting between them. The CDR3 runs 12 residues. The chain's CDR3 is CSAGVGSYEQYF. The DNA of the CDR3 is TGCAGCGCGGGGGTGGGCTCCTACGAGCAGTACTTC.

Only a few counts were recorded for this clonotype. The CDR3 loop reads CASSVTVPGELFF. CDR3 bases: TGTGCCAGCAGCGTCACAGTCCCCGGGGAGCTGTTTTTT. The genes are TRBV7-2 and TRBJ2-2; D not resolved. The V gene lost 5 bases and the J gene lost 6 bases, with 10 bases spanning the gap. This CDR3 region has 13 residues. From germline, CDR1 is SGHTA and CDR2 FQGNSA.

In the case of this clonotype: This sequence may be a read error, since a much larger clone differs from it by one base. Written as DNA, the CDR3 is TGTACCAGCATACAGGGAGGTCGTCGTGGCTACACCTTC. Residues: CTSIQGGRRGYTF. The chain uses TRBV7-4 and TRBJ1-2; possible D gene TRBD1, 6 bases. Germline assignment: CDR1 SGHVT and CDR2 SQSDAQ. The CDR3 contains 13 residues.

CDR3 sequence reads: CASSPRGGFGEQYF. CDR3 in DNA: TGTGCCAGCTCACCGAGGGGTGGATTCGGCGAGCAGTACTTC. This chain connects TRBV18 to TRBJ2-7, with D perhaps given as TRBD1 or TRBD2 (5 bases each). The CDR3 runs to 14 residues. Per germline, CDR1 KGHSH and CDR2 LQKENI. V dropped 3 bases and J dropped 6 bases, with 15 bases sitting between them.

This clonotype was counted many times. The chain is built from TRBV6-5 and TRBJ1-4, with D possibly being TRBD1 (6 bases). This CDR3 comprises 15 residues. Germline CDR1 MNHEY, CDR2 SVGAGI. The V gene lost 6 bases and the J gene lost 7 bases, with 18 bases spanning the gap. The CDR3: CASSTEGGAGEKLFF. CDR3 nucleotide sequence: TGTGCCAGCAGCACAGAGGGGGGGGCTGGTGAAAAACTGTTTTTT.

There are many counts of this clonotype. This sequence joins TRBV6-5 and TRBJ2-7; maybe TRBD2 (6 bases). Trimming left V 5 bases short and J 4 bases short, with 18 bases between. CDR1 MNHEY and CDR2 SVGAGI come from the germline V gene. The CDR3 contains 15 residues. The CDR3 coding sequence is TGTGCCAGCAGTGGTACTAGCCTCCCTCCTTACGAGCAGTACTTC. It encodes CASSGTSLPPYEQYF.

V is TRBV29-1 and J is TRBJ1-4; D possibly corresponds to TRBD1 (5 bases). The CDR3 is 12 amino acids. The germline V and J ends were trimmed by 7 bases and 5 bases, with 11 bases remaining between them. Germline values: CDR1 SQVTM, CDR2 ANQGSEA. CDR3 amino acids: CSGTSLNEKLFF. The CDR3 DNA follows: TGCAGCGGGACAAGCTTAAATGAAAAACTGTTTTTT. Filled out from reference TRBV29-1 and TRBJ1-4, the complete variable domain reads SAVISQKPSRDICQRGTSLTIQCQVDSQVTMMFWYRQQPGQSLTLIATANQGSEATYESGFVIDKFPISRPNLTFSTLTVSNMSPEDSSIYLCSGTSLNEKLFFGSGTQLSVL.

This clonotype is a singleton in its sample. The CDR3 reads CATSDYTGTGIGQETQYF. CDR3 nucleotides: TGTGCCACCAGTGATTACACCGGGACAGGGATTGGACAAGAGACCCAGTACTTC. V and J are TRBV24-1 and TRBJ2-5; the match to TRBD1 covers 9 bases. Per germline, CDR1 KGHDR and CDR2 SFDVKD. V lost 2 bases and J lost 2; bases outside the gene matches: 11. This CDR3 has 18 amino acids.